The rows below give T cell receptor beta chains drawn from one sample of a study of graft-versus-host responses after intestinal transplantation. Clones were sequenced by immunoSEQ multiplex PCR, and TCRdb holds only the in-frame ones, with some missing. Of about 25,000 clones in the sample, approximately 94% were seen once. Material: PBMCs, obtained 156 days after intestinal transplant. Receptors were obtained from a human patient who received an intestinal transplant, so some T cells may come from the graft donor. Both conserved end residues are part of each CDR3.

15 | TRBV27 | CASSFGAGANEKLFF
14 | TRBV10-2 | CASSEPLSSYEQYF
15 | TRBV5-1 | CASSPDRAPDTEAFF
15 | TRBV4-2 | CASSQDMEANYGYTF
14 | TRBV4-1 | CASSQGDPTETQYF
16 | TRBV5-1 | CASSLRTGGGSAEAFF
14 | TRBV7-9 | CASSLGTRAYEQYF
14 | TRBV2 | CASSGPPTGDILHF
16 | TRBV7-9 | CASSPMGFSQNTEAFF
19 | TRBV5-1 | CASSSRLAGGPSGTDTQYF
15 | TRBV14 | CASSSGLAGVDTQYF
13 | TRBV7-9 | CASRAGENEKLFF
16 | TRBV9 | CASSVAGGQGGYEQYF
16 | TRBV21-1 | CASSKERHALGNEQFF
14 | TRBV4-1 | CASSQDPGTVEQYF
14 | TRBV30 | CAWSDMYSNQPQHF
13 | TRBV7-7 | CASSLGGPDTQYF
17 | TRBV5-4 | CASRRTSGRQGTGELFF
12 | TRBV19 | CASSYSNYGYTF
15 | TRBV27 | CASSPGLVSGREQFF
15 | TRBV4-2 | CASSQERDTYNEQFF
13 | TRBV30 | CAWRAGPLIEAFF
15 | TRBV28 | CASSLDRINTDTQYF
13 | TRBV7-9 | CASSADSTGELFF
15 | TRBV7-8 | CASSPIDRESDEQYF
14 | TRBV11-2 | CASSLPRGDYEQYF
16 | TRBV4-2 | CASSQFGGTAYNEQFF
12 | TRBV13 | CASSLEGTEAFF
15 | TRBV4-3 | CASSQDRGAAYEQYF
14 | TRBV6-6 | CAIREDSLQETQYF
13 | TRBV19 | CASRRTGISPLHF
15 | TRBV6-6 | CASSYSSGSNSPLHF
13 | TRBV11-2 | CASSSSLTGELFF
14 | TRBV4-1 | CATGLAGVTDTQYF
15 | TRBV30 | CAWQGKRRFTDTQYF
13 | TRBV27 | CATALSSYNEQFF
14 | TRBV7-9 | CASSAGGHVYEQYF
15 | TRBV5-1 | CASSLGLNSYNEQFF
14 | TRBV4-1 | CASSLTSGTDTQYF
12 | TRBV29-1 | CSVEGTEYEQYF
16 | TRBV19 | CASTRTAEFYNSPLHF
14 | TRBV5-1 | CASSLGLAVYEQYF
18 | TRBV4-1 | CASSQAGGRAVFSYEQYF
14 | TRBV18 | CASSPEDMNTEAFF
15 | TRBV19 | CASSVGYRVEETQYF
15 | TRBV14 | CASSQRDRGQETQYF
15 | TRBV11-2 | CASSQGGGSNQPQHF
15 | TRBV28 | CASSFSPGSSYEQYF
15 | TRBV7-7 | CASSLAGPNTGELFF
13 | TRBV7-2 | CASSLALVNEQFF
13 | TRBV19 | CASSMSSAYEQYF
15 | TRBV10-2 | CASRPGQRGGEEQYF
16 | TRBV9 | CASSVTSGENTGELFF
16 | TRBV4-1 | CASSPQTGTDYNEQFF
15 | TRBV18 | CASSSGTGILHGYTF
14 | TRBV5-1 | CASRPSGTENIQYF
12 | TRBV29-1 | CSVEGGVGTQYF
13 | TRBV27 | CASSLSGVHEQYF
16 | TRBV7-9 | CASSLMGGGVGTEAFF
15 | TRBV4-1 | CASSQDRGAAYEQYF